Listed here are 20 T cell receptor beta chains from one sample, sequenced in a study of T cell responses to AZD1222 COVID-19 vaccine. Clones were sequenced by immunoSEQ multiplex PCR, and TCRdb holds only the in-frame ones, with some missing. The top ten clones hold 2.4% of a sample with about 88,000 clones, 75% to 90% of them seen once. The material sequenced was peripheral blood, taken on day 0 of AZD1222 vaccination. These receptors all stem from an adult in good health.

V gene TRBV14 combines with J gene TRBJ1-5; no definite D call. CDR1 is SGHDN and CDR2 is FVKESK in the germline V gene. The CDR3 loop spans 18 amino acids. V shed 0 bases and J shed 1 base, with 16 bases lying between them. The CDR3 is CASSQDLEVPLSNQPQHF. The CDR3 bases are TGTGCCAGCAGCCAAGATCTGGAGGTACCCCTCAGCAATCAGCCCCAGCATTTT.

This chain's CDR3 is CASSIDLPVMNTEAFF. The CDR3 DNA reads as TGTGCCAGTAGTATAGATCTCCCGGTTATGAACACTGAAGCTTTCTTT. J is TRBJ1-1 and V is TRBV19; D ambiguous. Trimming removed 0 bases at V and 0 bases at J, with 11 bases between. CDR3 length: 16 residues. In germline, CDR1 is LNHDA, CDR2 SQIVND (reference sequence).

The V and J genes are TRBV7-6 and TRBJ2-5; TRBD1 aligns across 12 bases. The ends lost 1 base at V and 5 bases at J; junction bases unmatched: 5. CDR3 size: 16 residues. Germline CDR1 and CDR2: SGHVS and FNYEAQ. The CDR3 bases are TGTGCCAGCAGCTTAGGAGGGACAGGGGGCTTTGAGACCCAGTACTTC. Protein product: CASSLGGTGGFETQYF.

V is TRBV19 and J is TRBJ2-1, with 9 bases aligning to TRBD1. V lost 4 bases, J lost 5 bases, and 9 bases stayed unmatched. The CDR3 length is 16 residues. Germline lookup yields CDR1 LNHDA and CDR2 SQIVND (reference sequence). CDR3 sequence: CASSRGSGTGNNEQFF. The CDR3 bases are TGTGCCAGTAGTAGAGGGAGCGGGACAGGGAACAATGAGCAGTTCTTC.

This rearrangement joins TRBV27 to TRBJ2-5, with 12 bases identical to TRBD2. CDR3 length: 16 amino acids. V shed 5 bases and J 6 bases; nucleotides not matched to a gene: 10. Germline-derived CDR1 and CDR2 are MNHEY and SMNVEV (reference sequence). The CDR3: CASSPLAGGPGKTQYF. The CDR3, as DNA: TGTGCCAGCAGTCCGCTAGCGGGAGGGCCGGGAAAGACCCAGTACTTC.

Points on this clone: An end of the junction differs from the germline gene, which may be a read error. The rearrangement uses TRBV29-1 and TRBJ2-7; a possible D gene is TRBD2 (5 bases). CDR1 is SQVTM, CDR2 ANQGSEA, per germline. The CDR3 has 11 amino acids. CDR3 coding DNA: TGTAGCGTTTACACGAATTACGAGCAGTACTTC. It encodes CSVYTNYEQYF.

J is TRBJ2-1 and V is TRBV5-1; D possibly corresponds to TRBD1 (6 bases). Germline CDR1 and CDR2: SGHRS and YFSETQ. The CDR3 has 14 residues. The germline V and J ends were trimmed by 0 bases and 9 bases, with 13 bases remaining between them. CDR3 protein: CASSLVVGAGEQFF. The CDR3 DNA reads TGCGCCAGCAGCTTGGTAGTGGGGGCGGGTGAGCAGTTCTTC. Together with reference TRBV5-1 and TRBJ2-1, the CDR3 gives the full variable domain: KAGVTQTPRYLIKTRGQQVTLSCSPISGHRSVSWYQQTPGQGLQFLFEYFSETQRNKGNFPGRFSGRQFSNSRSEMNVSTLELGDSALYLCASSLVVGAGEQFFGPGTRLTVL.

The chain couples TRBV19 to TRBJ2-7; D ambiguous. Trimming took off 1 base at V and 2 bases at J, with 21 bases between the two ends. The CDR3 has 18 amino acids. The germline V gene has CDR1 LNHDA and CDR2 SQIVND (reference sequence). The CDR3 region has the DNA TGTGCCAGTAGTATAGGGCCCCCTCGATGGGCCGAAACCTACGAGCAGTACTTC. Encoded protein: CASSIGPPRWAETYEQYF. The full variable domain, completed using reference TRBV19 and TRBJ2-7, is DGGITQSPKYLFRKEGQNVTLSCEQNLNHDAMYWYRQDPGQGLRLIYYSQIVNDFQKGDIAEGYSVSREKKESFPLTVTSAQKNPTAFYLCASSIGPPRWAETYEQYFGPGTRLTVT.

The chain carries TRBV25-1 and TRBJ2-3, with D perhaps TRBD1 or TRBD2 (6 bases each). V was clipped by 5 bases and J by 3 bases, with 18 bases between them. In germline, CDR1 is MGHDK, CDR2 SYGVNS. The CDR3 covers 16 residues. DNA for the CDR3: TGTGCCAGCAGTCCTCTTACTGGGGGGCGTACAGATACGCAGTATTTT. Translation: CASSPLTGGRTDTQYF.

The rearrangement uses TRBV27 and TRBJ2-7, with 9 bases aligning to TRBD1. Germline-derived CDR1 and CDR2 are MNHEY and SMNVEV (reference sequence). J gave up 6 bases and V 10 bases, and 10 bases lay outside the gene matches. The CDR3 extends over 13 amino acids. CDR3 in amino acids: CAIRGQGISEQYF. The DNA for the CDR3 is TGTGCCATCAGGGGACAGGGAATCTCCGAGCAGTACTTC.

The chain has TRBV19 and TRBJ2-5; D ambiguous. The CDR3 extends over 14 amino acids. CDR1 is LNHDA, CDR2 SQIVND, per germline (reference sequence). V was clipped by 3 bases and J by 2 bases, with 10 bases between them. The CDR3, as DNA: TGTGCCAGTAGTATGTCGTCAGTTCAAGAGACCCAGTACTTC. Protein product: CASSMSSVQETQYF.

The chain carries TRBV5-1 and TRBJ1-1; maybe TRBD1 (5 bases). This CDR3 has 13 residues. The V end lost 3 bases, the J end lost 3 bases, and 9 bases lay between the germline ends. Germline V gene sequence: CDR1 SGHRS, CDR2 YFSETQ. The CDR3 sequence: CASSSGWDTEAFF. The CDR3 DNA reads TGCGCCAGCAGCTCAGGGTGGGACACTGAAGCTTTCTTT.

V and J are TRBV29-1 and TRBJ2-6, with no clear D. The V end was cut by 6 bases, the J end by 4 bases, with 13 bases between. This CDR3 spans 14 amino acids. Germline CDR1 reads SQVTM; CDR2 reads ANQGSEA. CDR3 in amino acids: CSVGEAAGANVLTF. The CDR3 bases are TGCAGCGTAGGCGAAGCAGCCGGGGCCAACGTCCTGACTTTC.

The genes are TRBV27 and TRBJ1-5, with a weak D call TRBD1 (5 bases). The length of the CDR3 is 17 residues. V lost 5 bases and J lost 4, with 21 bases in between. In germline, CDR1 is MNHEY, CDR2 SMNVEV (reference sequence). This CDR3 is CASSPMFGASRNQPQHF. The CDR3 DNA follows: TGTGCCAGCAGTCCCATGTTCGGGGCCAGTCGAAATCAGCCCCAGCATTTT.

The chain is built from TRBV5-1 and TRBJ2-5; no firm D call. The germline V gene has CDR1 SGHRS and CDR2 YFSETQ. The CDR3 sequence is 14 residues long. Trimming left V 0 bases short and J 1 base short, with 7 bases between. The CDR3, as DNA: TGCGCCAGCAGCTTGGCGGCGGTCCAAGAGACCCAGTACTTC. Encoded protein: CASSLAAVQETQYF.

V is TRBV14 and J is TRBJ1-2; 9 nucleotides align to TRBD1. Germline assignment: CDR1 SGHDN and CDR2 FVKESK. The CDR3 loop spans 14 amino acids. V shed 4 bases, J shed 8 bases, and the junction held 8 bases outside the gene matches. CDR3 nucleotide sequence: TGTGCCAGCAGCCCTCACAGGGGGCTCTACGGCTACACCTTC. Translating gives CASSPHRGLYGYTF.

The CDR3 DNA sequence: TGCGCCAGCAGCTTGGTACCGGACGTCGGCTACACCTTC. The encoded protein is CASSLVPDVGYTF. The V call is TRBV5-1, the J call TRBJ1-2; D remains ambiguous. V shed 0 bases and J shed 8 bases, with 11 bases lying between them. In germline, CDR1 is SGHRS, CDR2 YFSETQ. The CDR3 length is 13 residues.

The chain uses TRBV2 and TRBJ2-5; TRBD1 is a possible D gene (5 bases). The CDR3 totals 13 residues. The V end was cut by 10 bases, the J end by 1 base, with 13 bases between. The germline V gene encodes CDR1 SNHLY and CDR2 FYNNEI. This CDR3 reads CAIRPRAQETQYF. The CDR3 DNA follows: TGTGCCATCCGCCCCAGGGCCCAAGAGACCCAGTACTTC.

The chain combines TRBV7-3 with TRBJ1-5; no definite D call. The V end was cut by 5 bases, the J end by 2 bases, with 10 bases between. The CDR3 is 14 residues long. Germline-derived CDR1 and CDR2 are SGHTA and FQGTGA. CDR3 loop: CASSRRVGNQPQHF. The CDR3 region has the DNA TGTGCCAGCAGCCGAAGGGTTGGCAATCAGCCCCAGCATTTT.

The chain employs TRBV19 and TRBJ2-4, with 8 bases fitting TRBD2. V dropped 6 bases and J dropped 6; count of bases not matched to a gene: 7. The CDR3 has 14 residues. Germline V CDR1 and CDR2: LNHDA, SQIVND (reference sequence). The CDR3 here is CASRNTGGPNIQYF. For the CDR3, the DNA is TGTGCCAGTAGAAACACGGGGGGGCCAAACATTCAGTACTTC. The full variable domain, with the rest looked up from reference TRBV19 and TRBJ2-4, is DGGITQSPKYLFRKEGQNVTLSCEQNLNHDAMYWYRQDPGQGLRLIYYSQIVNDFQKGDIAEGYSVSREKKESFPLTVTSAQKNPTAFYLCASRNTGGPNIQYFGAGTRLSVL.